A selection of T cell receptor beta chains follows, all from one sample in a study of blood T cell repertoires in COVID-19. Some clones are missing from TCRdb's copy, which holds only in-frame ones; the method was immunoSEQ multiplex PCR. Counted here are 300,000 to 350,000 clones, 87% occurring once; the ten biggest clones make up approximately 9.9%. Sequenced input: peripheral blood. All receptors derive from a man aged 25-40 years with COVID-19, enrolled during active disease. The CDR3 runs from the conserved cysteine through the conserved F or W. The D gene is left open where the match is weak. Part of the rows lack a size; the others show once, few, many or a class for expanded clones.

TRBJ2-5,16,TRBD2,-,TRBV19,TGTGCCAGTAGTATATTCGGGGGGGCCTTACAAGAGACCCAGTACTTC,CASSIFGGALQETQYF
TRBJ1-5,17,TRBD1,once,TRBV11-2,TGTGCCAGCAGCTTAGGAGGGCTGGGCAGGGGGCATCAGCCCCAGCATTTT,CASSLGGLGRGHQPQHF
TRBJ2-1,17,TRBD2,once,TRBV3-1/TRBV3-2,TGTGCCAGCAGCCAAATGGCGGGAGGGCTGTCACACAATGAGCAGTTCTTC,CASSQMAGGLSHNEQFF
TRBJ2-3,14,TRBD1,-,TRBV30,TGTGCCCTAGAACAGGGGGCAGGCACAGATACGCAGTATTTT,CALEQGAGTDTQYF
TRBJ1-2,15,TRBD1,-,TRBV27,TGTGCCAGCAGCCGGGACAGAGTGTCGAACTATGGCTACACCTTC,CASSRDRVSNYGYTF
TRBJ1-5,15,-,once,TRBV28,TGTGCCAGCAGCCCCCTGGGAGGGGACATTCAGCCCCAGCATTTT,CASSPLGGDIQPQHF
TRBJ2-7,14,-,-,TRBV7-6,TGTGCCAGCAGGCACCGGGACACCTCCTACGAGCAGTACTTC,CASRHRDTSYEQYF
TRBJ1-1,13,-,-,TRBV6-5,TGTGCCAGCAGTTCACAGGGTAGCACTGAAGCTTTCTTT,CASSSQGSTEAFF
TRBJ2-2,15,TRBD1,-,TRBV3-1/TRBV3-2,TGTGCCAGCAGGTCAACAGGGGCCTACACCGGGGAGCTGTTTTTT,CASRSTGAYTGELFF
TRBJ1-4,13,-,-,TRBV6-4,TGTGCCAACCCCCTAAATGGGCCTGAAAAACTGTTTTTT,CANPLNGPEKLFF
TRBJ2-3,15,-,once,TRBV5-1,TGCGCCAGCAGCTTGGCCGGAGCGAGCACAGATACGCAGTATTTT,CASSLAGASTDTQYF
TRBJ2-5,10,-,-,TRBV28,TGTGCCAGCAGCCTAGAGACCCAGTACTTC,CASSLETQYF
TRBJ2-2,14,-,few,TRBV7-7,TGTGCCAGCAGCTTTCAGGGAGGTACCGGGGAGCTGTTTTTT,CASSFQGGTGELFF
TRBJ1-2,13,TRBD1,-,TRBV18,TGTGCCAGCTCACTCGGACAGGGGAACGGCTACACCTTC,CASSLGQGNGYTF
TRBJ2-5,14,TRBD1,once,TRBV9,TGTGCCAGCAGCCCTTGGGACAGCCAAGAGACCCAGTACTTC,CASSPWDSQETQYF
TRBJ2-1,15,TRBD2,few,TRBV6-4,TGTGCCAGCAGTGACTCCGCGGGAGGGCCGAATGAGCAGTTCTTC,CASSDSAGGPNEQFF
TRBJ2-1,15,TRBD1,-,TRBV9,TGTGCCAGCAGCCCTCGACAGGGGGTTGGGAATGAGCAGTTCTTC,CASSPRQGVGNEQFF
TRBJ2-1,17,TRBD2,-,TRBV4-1,TGCGCCAGCAGCCAGGCCGGGACTAGCGGGGGCCCAAATGAGCAGTTCTTC,CASSQAGTSGGPNEQFF